This entry lists 25 T cell receptor beta chains sequenced from one sample in a study of blood T cell repertoires in COVID-19. Sequenced by immunoSEQ multiplex PCR; TCRdb stores in-frame clones only, minus some. The sample shows approximately 37,000 clones, 80% to 90% of them seen only once. Sequenced material: peripheral blood. The receptors come from a man aged 40-55 years with active COVID-19.

The V gene is TRBV3-1 (or the pseudogene TRBV3-2), the J gene TRBJ2-1; a possible D gene is TRBD2 (6 bases). Germline V gene lookup returns CDR1 LGHDT and CDR2 YNNKEL (reference sequence). Trimming removed 0 bases from V and 5 bases from J, with 8 bases in between. This CDR3 is 14 amino acids long. The CDR3 loop is CASSQDGGNNEQFF. CDR3 DNA sequence: TGTGCCAGCAGCCAAGATGGGGGGAACAATGAGCAGTTCTTC.

J is TRBJ2-1 and V is TRBV5-6, with TRBD1 identical over 7 bases. The CDR3 runs to 16 residues. CDR1 and CDR2 from the germline V gene are SGHDT and YYEEEE. The J segment lost 0 bases and the V segment lost 0 bases, leaving 3 bases of the junction unmatched. The CDR3 loop reads CASSLATGSSYNEQFF. In nucleotides, the CDR3 is TGTGCCAGCAGCTTGGCGACAGGGAGCTCCTACAATGAGCAGTTCTTC.

The gene calls are TRBV30 and TRBJ1-5, with D unclear. The CDR3 length is 13 residues. Germline V CDR1 and CDR2: GTSNPN, SVGIG (reference sequence). Trimming took 2 bases from V and 3 from J, leaving 8 bases between them. CDR3 residues: CAWSMSSNQPQHF. The CDR3 region has the DNA TGTGCCTGGAGTATGAGCTCCAATCAGCCCCAGCATTTT.

The V and J genes are TRBV7-3 and TRBJ2-3, with 7 bases matching TRBD2. The CDR3 is made up of 21 amino acids. Germline V CDR1 and CDR2: SGHTA, FQGTGA. The V and J ends lost 1 base and 2 bases, in that order; junction bases with no gene match: 21. The CDR3 loop is CASSLKGWLGGGPSPTDTQYF. The CDR3 DNA reads TGTGCCAGCAGCTTAAAAGGGTGGTTGGGGGGAGGGCCTTCCCCCACAGATACGCAGTATTTT.

The J gene is TRBJ1-6, the V gene TRBV30; D uncertain. Germline V gene lookup returns CDR1 GTSNPN and CDR2 SVGIG (reference sequence). The length of the CDR3 is 13 residues. CDR3: CNGSLSYNSPLHF. The CDR3 DNA reads TGTAACGGGTCCCTCTCCTATAATTCACCCCTCCACTTT.

In DNA, the CDR3 is TGTGCCAGCAGTTTATTGCGGGGACCCGACACCTTC. Its translation is CASSLLRGPDTF. The rearrangement uses TRBV12-3 or TRBV12-4 and TRBJ1-2; tentatively, D is TRBD1 (5 bases). The CDR3 is made up of 12 amino acids. The V and J ends lost 2 bases and 12 bases respectively, with 13 bases between them.

The genes are TRBV9 and TRBJ1-6; perhaps TRBD1 as D (6 bases). Trimming left V 4 bases short and J 5 bases short, with 10 bases between. Per the germline V gene, CDR1 is SGDLS and CDR2 is YYNGEE. This CDR3 has 14 amino acids. This chain's CDR3 is CASSWTANNSPLHF. The DNA for the CDR3 is TGTGCCAGCAGCTGGACAGCGAATAATTCACCCCTCCACTTT. Together with reference TRBV9 and TRBJ1-6, the CDR3 gives the full variable domain: DSGVTQTPKHLITATGQRVTLRCSPRSGDLSVYWYQQSLDQGLQFLIQYYNGEERAKGNILERFSAQQFPDLHSELNLSSLELGDSALYFCASSWTANNSPLHFGNGTRLTVT.

J is TRBJ1-4 and V is TRBV20-1; D uncertain. CDR1 is DFQATT and CDR2 is SNEGSKA in the germline V gene (reference sequence). V was pared by 5 bases and J by 12 bases, with 10 bases between. This CDR3 has 10 amino acids. This CDR3 is CSAGHWELFF. Written as DNA, the CDR3 is TGCAGTGCTGGGCATTGGGAACTGTTTTTT.

This clone was seen once. This chain joins TRBV9 and TRBJ2-7; 14 nucleotides match TRBD2. CDR1 is SGDLS and CDR2 is YYNGEE in the germline V gene. This CDR3 has 17 residues. The V gene end was trimmed by 2 bases and the J gene end by 6 bases; junction bases not matched to a gene: 10. CDR3 nucleotide sequence: TGTGCCAGCAGCGTTACAGGGACTAGCGGGAGTGGAGGCGAGCAGTACTTC. Its translation: CASSVTGTSGSGGEQYF.

J is TRBJ2-7 and V is TRBV6-6; tentative D call: TRBD2 (6 bases). Germline CDR1 MNHNY, CDR2 SVGAGI (reference sequence). The CDR3 sequence is 16 residues long. V was shortened by 7 bases and J by 4 bases, with 23 bases between the two germline ends. CDR3 in DNA: TGTGCCAGCAAGGGGCCCCGGGGGTTACGTAGATACGAGCAGTACTTC. Residues: CASKGPRGLRRYEQYF.

The rearrangement uses TRBV6-1 and TRBJ1-4; D is possibly TRBD1 (5 bases). Deletions cut 2 bases from V and 4 bases from J, with 8 bases between. There are 14 residues in the CDR3. The V gene's germline CDR1 is MNHNS and CDR2 SASEGT. CDR3 protein: CASSERQYNEKLFF. CDR3 sequence (DNA): TGTGCCAGCAGTGAAAGACAGTATAATGAAAAACTGTTTTTT.

V is TRBV5-6 and J is TRBJ2-7; TRBD1 matches at 9 bases. CDR1 is SGHDT and CDR2 is YYEEEE in the germline V gene. The CDR3 consists of 14 residues. Trimming took 4 bases from V and 5 from J; bases not matched to a gene: 7. This CDR3 is CASSRTGGSDEQYF. In DNA, the CDR3 is TGTGCCAGCAGCCGCACAGGGGGCAGCGACGAGCAGTACTTC.

The chain has TRBV9 and TRBJ2-5, with 7 positions matching TRBD1. This CDR3 region has 14 residues. The ends lost 0 bases at V and 4 bases at J; junction bases unmatched: 3. The germline V gene has CDR1 SGDLS and CDR2 YYNGEE. The CDR3 region has the DNA TGTGCCAGCAGCGTAGTAGAGGGGGCAGAGACCCAGTACTTC. The encoded protein is CASSVVEGAETQYF.

The CDR3 region has the DNA TGTGCCAGTAGTGTCCCATACAGGGACCCGACAGATACGCAGTATTTT. Translating it yields CASSVPYRDPTDTQYF. The chain has TRBV19 and TRBJ2-3; D is perhaps TRBD1 (6 bases). Deletions cut 5 bases from V and 3 bases from J, with 18 bases between. The germline V gene encodes CDR1 LNHDA and CDR2 SQIVND (reference sequence). There are 16 residues in the CDR3.

The table lists this clone with a count of one. The chain joins TRBV19 to TRBJ2-3; D is unresolved. This CDR3 region has 13 residues. Trimming removed 5 bases at V and 3 bases at J, with 9 bases between. Germline V lookup: CDR1 LNHDA, CDR2 SQIVND (reference sequence). CDR3 nucleotides: TGTGCCAGTAGTTTGTCGGGTACAGATACGCAGTATTTT. It is translated as CASSLSGTDTQYF.

The V and J genes are TRBV13 and TRBJ1-1; D not certain. Trimming took off 5 bases at V and 11 bases at J, with 15 bases between the two ends. The CDR3 is 12 residues long. CDR1 and CDR2 (germline): PRHDT, FYEKMQ (reference sequence). The CDR3 region has the DNA TGTGCCAGCAGCGGCCGGACCCGGAGGGCTTTCTTT. Amino acid sequence: CASSGRTRRAFF.

The chain has TRBV12-3 or TRBV12-4 and TRBJ1-5; possibly TRBD1 for D (6 bases). The CDR3 extends over 13 amino acids. With 7 bases removed from V and 6 bases from J, the gap between germline ends came to 13 bases. This chain's CDR3 is CASTLGALQPQHF. The CDR3, as DNA: TGTGCCAGCACCCTGGGGGCCCTTCAGCCCCAGCATTTT.

In its sample, this clone was seen once. The J gene is TRBJ1-4, the V gene TRBV7-9; 10 bases match TRBD1. J was trimmed by 5 bases and V by 11 bases; bases with no gene match: 5. Germline lookup yields CDR1 SEHNR and CDR2 FQNEAQ (reference sequence). This CDR3 is 13 amino acids long. For the CDR3, the DNA is TGTGCCGGCGACAGGGGGCGCAATGAAAAACTGTTTTTT. Its translation: CAGDRGRNEKLFF.

This chain connects TRBV28 to TRBJ2-7; 9 positions match TRBD2. There are 14 residues in the CDR3. Germline CDR1 MDHEN, CDR2 SYDVKM. V lost 6 bases to trimming and J lost 5 bases; unmatched junction nucleotides: 8. The CDR3: CASRLSGSPNEQYF. DNA of the CDR3: TGTGCCAGCAGACTTAGCGGGAGTCCGAACGAGCAGTACTTC.

The V gene is TRBV2, the J gene TRBJ1-2, with D unresolved. The CDR3 has 13 residues. V lost 7 bases and J lost 4, with 13 bases in between. Germline V gene lookup returns CDR1 SNHLY and CDR2 FYNNEI. The CDR3 spells CASKGGPLYGYTF. For the CDR3, the DNA is TGTGCCAGCAAGGGAGGACCGCTCTATGGCTACACCTTC.

The genes are TRBV14 and TRBJ1-2; possible D gene TRBD1, 6 bases. Germline-derived CDR1 and CDR2 are SGHDN and FVKESK. V lost 0 bases and J 8 bases, leaving 16 bases between the germline ends. CDR3 length: 15 residues. The CDR3 sequence is CASSQDGGGSFGYTF. Written as DNA, the CDR3 is TGTGCCAGCAGCCAAGACGGTGGGGGCAGCTTCGGCTACACCTTC.

The rearrangement links TRBV7-3 to TRBJ1-1; 8 bases are shared with TRBD1. The V gene end was trimmed by 2 bases and the J gene end by 8 bases; junction bases not matched to a gene: 10. This CDR3 is built from 15 residues. The V gene's germline CDR1 is SGHTA and CDR2 FQGTGA. CDR3 nucleotide sequence: TGTGCCAGCAGCTTAGAAAGGACAGGGTTACCCGAAGCTTTCTTT. Amino acids: CASSLERTGLPEAFF.

By share, this clone counts as medium-sized. This sequence joins TRBV27 and TRBJ2-5; 7 bases line up with TRBD1. Per germline, CDR1 MNHEY and CDR2 SMNVEV (reference sequence). After removal of 6 bases from V and 5 bases from J, the junction contained 9 bases not matched to a gene. CDR3 length equals 14 residues. The CDR3 DNA reads as TGTGCCAGCAGCCCCAACAGGGGAAGGGAGACCCAGTACTTC. Translation gives CASSPNRGRETQYF.

The chain combines TRBV19 with TRBJ2-3, with D perhaps matching TRBD1 (6 bases). Germline assignment: CDR1 LNHDA and CDR2 SQIVND (reference sequence). Trimming took 3 bases from V and 0 from J, leaving 13 bases between them. This CDR3 has 16 amino acids. The CDR3 protein is CASSIDRRSSTDTQYF. CDR3 nucleotides: TGTGCCAGTAGTATTGACAGGCGGTCTAGCACAGATACGCAGTATTTT.

The chain is built from TRBV19 and TRBJ2-1; D might be TRBD2 (6 bases). The ends were cut back, 7 bases at V and 4 bases at J, with 11 bases in the middle. This CDR3 is built from 13 residues. Per the germline V gene, CDR1 is LNHDA and CDR2 is SQIVND (reference sequence). CDR3 bases: TGTGCCAGTACCTCGGGGGTATACAATGAGCAGTTCTTC. Protein sequence: CASTSGVYNEQFF.